What follows is one T cell receptor (beta chain) and its context. This specimen comes from a study of T cell responses to AZD1222 COVID-19 vaccine. The overall study: Second-dose intervals of approximately 4 or approximately 12 weeks were pooled.

Generated by immunoSEQ multiplex PCR, the TCRdb table keeps only in-frame clones and is missing some. The repertoire holds 98,000 or so clones, 80% to 90% seen once, with around 9% in the top ten. This CDR3 region has 17 residues. The germline gives CDR1 SGHTA, CDR2 FQGNSA. V was pared by 5 bases and J by 1 base, with 5 bases of the junction left unmatched. This rearrangement joins TRBV7-2 to TRBJ2-2; 12 bases are shared with TRBD2. The sequence came from an adult in good health. Source: peripheral blood, taken on day 0 of AZD1222 vaccination. CDR3 loop: CASSLRTSGKNTGELFF. In DNA form, the CDR3 reads TGTGCCAGCAGCCTTCGGACTAGCGGGAAGAACACCGGGGAGCTGTTTTTT. The whole variable domain, remainder taken from reference TRBV7-2 and TRBJ2-2, is GAGVSQSPSNKVTEKGKDVELRCDPISGHTALYWYRQSLGQGLEFLIYFQGNSAPDKSGLPSDRFSAERTGGSVSTLTIQRTQQEDSAVYLCASSLRTSGKNTGELFFGEGSRLTVL.